Each of the 24 T cell receptor beta chains below was sequenced from the same sample in a study. TCRdb fed the RT-PCR reads into MiXCR, producing one record per CDR3 protein. The sample includes fewer than 800,000 distinct CDR3 sequences, 13% to 15% of them seen just once. Sequenced input: memory CD4+ T cells from blood. Receptor source: a female donor in good health, serving as a healthy control.

This clonotype was seen a handful of times. The V and J genes are TRBV7-2 and TRBJ1-4, with a weak D call TRBD1 (5 bases). V lost 5 bases, J lost 8 bases, and 15 bases lay in between. This CDR3 contains 14 residues. In germline, CDR1 is SGHTA, CDR2 FQGNSA. CDR3 DNA sequence: TGTGCCAGCAGCGGGGGTCAAGGGCGGGAAAAACTGTTTTTT. As protein: CASSGGQGREKLFF.

The genes are TRBV12-3 or TRBV12-4 and TRBJ2-1; D is possibly TRBD1 (6 bases). CDR3 length: 16 amino acids. V lost 6 bases to trimming and J lost 2 bases, with 17 bases between them. The CDR3 protein is CASRSHTGTTYNEQFF. For the CDR3, the DNA is TGTGCCAGCAGATCACACACAGGGACCACCTACAATGAGCAGTTCTTC.

There are a few counts of this clonotype. Sequence at one end of the junction differs from germline and may be a read error. V is TRBV4-1 and J is TRBJ2-7; 7 nucleotides line up with TRBD1. The germline gives CDR1 MGHRA, CDR2 YSYEKL. The CDR3 is made up of 15 amino acids. CDR3 nucleotide sequence: TGCGCCAGCAGTCAAGATCCGGGACAGATCTACGAGCAGTACTTC. Translation: CASSQDPGQIYEQYF.

This clonotype was detected only a few times. V usage is TRBV20-1 and J usage is TRBJ1-5; D ambiguous. V lost 3 bases and J lost 0, with 6 bases in between. Germline CDR1 and CDR2: DFQATT and SNEGSKA (reference sequence). The CDR3 is 13 amino acids. The CDR3 loop reads CSASKDSNQPQHF. DNA for the CDR3: TGCAGTGCTAGCAAAGATAGCAATCAGCCCCAGCATTTT.

This clonotype appeared many times. This CDR3 fails to terminate in the conserved phenylalanine or tryptophan, so it likely reflects a read error. The DNA is omitted, as the CDR3 cannot be located on it reliably, and the CDR3 follows TCRdb's listing. This rearrangement joins TRBV4-3 to TRBJ1-1. Germline values: CDR1 LGHNA, CDR2 YSLEER. The CDR3 contains 8 residues when both ends are counted. Here the CDR3 reads CASSDGLG.

Only a few counts were recorded for this clonotype. This chain uses TRBV6-1 with TRBJ2-3, with 8 bases matching TRBD2. The V gene's germline CDR1 is MNHNS and CDR2 SASEGT. The length of the CDR3 is 18 residues. Trimming cost V 5 bases and J 0 bases; bases outside gene matches: 13. As DNA, the CDR3 is TGTGCCAGCAGTTCCCCCTACGGGAGGGGCCCTAGCACAGATACGCAGTATTTT. Its translation is CASSSPYGRGPSTDTQYF.

Only a few counts were recorded for this clonotype. The chain recombines TRBV5-1 with TRBJ2-3; 10 bases agree with TRBD2. The CDR3 sequence is 18 residues long. The V gene's germline CDR1 is SGHRS and CDR2 YFSETQ. Unmatched junction bases numbered 11, after V lost 4 bases and J lost 0 bases. The CDR3, as DNA: TGCGCCAGCAGCAAGGGACTAGCGAGTGCGACTAGCACAGATACGCAGTATTTT. This gives the protein CASSKGLASATSTDTQYF.

J is TRBJ2-5 and V is TRBV10-3; TRBD2 agrees at 9 bases. Germline V gene sequence: CDR1 ENHRY, CDR2 SYGVKD. This CDR3 region has 14 residues. With 7 bases clipped from V and 1 base from J, the junction kept 4 bases outside the gene matches. As DNA, the CDR3 is TGTGCCATCAAGCAGGGACTAGCCCAAGAGACCCAGTACTTC. It specifies CAIKQGLAQETQYF.

Ten or more counts support this clonotype. The chain couples TRBV27 to TRBJ2-6, with 12 bases that match TRBD1. Trimming at V came to 6 bases and at J to 2 bases, leaving 2 bases not matched to a gene. The CDR3 extends over 16 amino acids. CDR1 is MNHEY, CDR2 SMNVEV, per germline (reference sequence). CDR3 DNA: TGTGCCAGCAGGGGACAGGGGGCTGCTGGGGCCAACGTCCTGACTTTC. Its translation is CASRGQGAAGANVLTF.

This clonotype was detected a few times. V usage is TRBV20-1 and J usage is TRBJ2-7; D is perhaps TRBD1 (9 bases). CDR1 and CDR2 from the germline V gene are DFQATT and SNEGSKA (reference sequence). This CDR3 comprises 15 residues. V lost 6 bases to trimming and J lost 0 bases, with 18 bases between them. The CDR3 loop reads CSAAGDRASSYEQYF. CDR3 bases: TGCAGTGCAGCGGGGGACAGGGCAAGCTCCTACGAGCAGTACTTC.

The chain joins TRBV11-2 to TRBJ2-3; tentatively, D is TRBD1 (5 bases). The CDR3 contains 14 residues. CDR1 and CDR2 (germline): SGHAT, FQNNGV. Trimming took 1 base from V and 6 from J, leaving 11 bases between them. CDR3 in amino acids: CASSLAPRVDTQYF. The CDR3 DNA follows: TGTGCCAGCAGCTTAGCCCCCAGGGTCGATACGCAGTATTTT.

Only a few counts were recorded for this clonotype. The chain combines TRBV7-9 with TRBJ2-1; a weak D match, TRBD1 (6 bases). There are 16 residues in the CDR3. CDR1 and CDR2 from the germline V gene are SEHNR and FQNEAQ (reference sequence). V lost 4 bases to trimming and J lost 5 bases, with 18 bases between them. The CDR3 nucleotides are TGTGCCAGCAGCTCTGAACAGGGTTATCTCGACAATGAGCAGTTCTTC. Protein: CASSSEQGYLDNEQFF.

This clonotype was detected only once. The chain has TRBV2 and TRBJ2-1, with 9 bases matching TRBD2. CDR1 and CDR2 (germline): SNHLY, FYNNEI. V shed 7 bases and J 6 bases; nucleotides not matched to a gene: 7. The length of the CDR3 is 14 residues. For the CDR3, the DNA is TGTGCCAGCAATGCGGGAGGGGGGGCCAATGAGCAGTTCTTC. It yields the protein CASNAGGGANEQFF.

The chain carries TRBV6-5 and TRBJ2-5; no clear D gene. The germline V gene has CDR1 MNHEY and CDR2 SVGAGI. The CDR3 runs 14 residues. V shed 6 bases and J shed 1 base, with 12 bases lying between them. In nucleotides, the CDR3 is TGTGCCAGCAGGGAATCGCCGGGCCAAGAGACCCAGTACTTC. Translating it yields CASRESPGQETQYF.

This clonotype occurred many times. V and J are TRBV6-5 and TRBJ1-1, with 7 bases matching TRBD1. CDR3 length equals 13 residues. With V trimmed by 4 bases and J by 11 bases, 10 bases remained unmatched. The germline gives CDR1 MNHEY, CDR2 SVGAGI. DNA of the CDR3: TGTGCCAGCAGTTTATTGACAGGGTTTAATGCTTTCTTT. The encoded protein is CASSLLTGFNAFF.

This clonotype was recorded many times. The chain couples TRBV5-5 to TRBJ2-3; 11 nucleotides align to TRBD2. Germline V lookup: CDR1 SGHKS, CDR2 YYEKEE (reference sequence). The length of the CDR3 is 19 residues. The V segment lost 4 bases and the J segment 2 bases; nucleotides outside the gene matches: 15. CDR3 bases: TGTGCCAGCAGCCTGCGAAGTAGCGGGAGGGACCGGACCACAGATACGCAGTATTTT. Translated: CASSLRSSGRDRTTDTQYF.

This chain joins TRBV7-6 and TRBJ1-5, with D unclear. Trimming took 0 bases from V and 7 from J, leaving 7 bases between them. The germline V gene has CDR1 SGHVS and CDR2 FNYEAQ. The CDR3 covers 13 residues. CDR3 in amino acids: CASSLALHQPQHF. For the CDR3, the DNA is TGTGCCAGCAGCTTAGCCCTCCACCAGCCCCAGCATTTT.

This clonotype was detected only once. This chain uses TRBV7-8 with TRBJ2-1, with TRBD1 matching 7 bases. Germline loops: CDR1 SGHVS, CDR2 FQNEAQ. The ends lost 3 bases at V and 0 bases at J; junction bases unmatched: 23. This CDR3 has 22 residues. The CDR3 nucleotides read TGTGCCAGCAGCTTTTCAGGGGGAACTAGAGGAGTTGATAAAAGCTCCTACAATGAGCAGTTCTTC. Amino acid sequence: CASSFSGGTRGVDKSSYNEQFF.

This clonotype was seen repeatedly, ten times or more. The junction and the germline gene differ at one end; a read error may be behind it. This chain joins TRBV5-1 and TRBJ1-1, with a possible D match to TRBD1 (5 bases). Germline CDR1 is SGHRS and CDR2 is YFSETQ. This CDR3 contains 15 residues. CDR3 residues: CASSLGTGLNTEAFF. The DNA for the CDR3 is TGTGCCAGCAGCTTGGGAACAGGACTGAACACTGAAGCTTTCTTT.

This clonotype was seen a handful of times. V is TRBV7-9 and J is TRBJ2-2; D unclear. The germline V gene has CDR1 SEHNR and CDR2 FQNEAQ (reference sequence). This CDR3 contains 16 residues. V was shortened by 5 bases and J by 5 bases, with 18 bases between the two germline ends. The CDR3 nucleotides read TGTGCCAGCAGCCCTAGAGGTACTGATCAAACCGGGGAGCTGTTTTTT. Translated: CASSPRGTDQTGELFF.

This clonotype was seen a few times. This chain uses TRBV5-5 with TRBJ2-7; 7 nucleotides line up with TRBD1. CDR3 length: 14 amino acids. With V trimmed by 4 bases and J by 3 bases, 7 bases remained unmatched. Germline CDR1 SGHKS, CDR2 YYEKEE (reference sequence). The CDR3 DNA follows: TGTGCCAGCAGCCCCGTCGGACAGGTCTACGAGCAGTACTTC. It translates to CASSPVGQVYEQYF.

The V and J genes are TRBV7-3 and TRBJ2-1, with TRBD2 matching over 8 bases. V shed 2 bases and J 7 bases; nucleotides not matched to a gene: 7. This CDR3 has 15 residues. Looked up from germline, CDR1 is SGHTA and CDR2 is FQGTGA. CDR3 coding DNA: TGTGCCAGCAGCTTACAGAGCGGGAGTGAAAATGAGCAGTTCTTC. Translated: CASSLQSGSENEQFF.

This clonotype was counted at least ten times. The chain combines TRBV30 with TRBJ2-1; D is unclear. The CDR3 runs to 13 residues. CDR1 is GTSNPN and CDR2 is SVGIG in the germline V gene (reference sequence). V lost 3 bases, J lost 4 bases, and 10 bases lay in between. The CDR3 DNA sequence: TGTGCCTGGAGCGTCGCAAGTTACAATGAGCAGTTCTTC. This sequence encodes CAWSVASYNEQFF.

This clonotype was detected many times. The V call is TRBV7-2, the J call TRBJ2-7, with TRBD1 as a possible D gene (5 bases). Germline-derived CDR1 and CDR2 are SGHTA and FQGNSA. Trimming stripped 5 bases from V and 9 bases from J, with 17 bases between. There are 13 residues in the CDR3. CDR3 protein: CASSPAQGSRQYF. The CDR3 DNA is TGTGCCAGCAGCCCCGCCCAGGGTTCGAGGCAGTACTTC.